This T cell receptor beta chain emerged from a study of T-cell reconstitution after alpha-beta-depleted transplantation in children. The CDR3 runs 13 residues. Germline CDR1 and CDR2: SGHTA and FQGTGA. The junction had 10 bases not matched to a gene; V was cut back by 5 bases and J by 15 bases. A library of TCRbeta sequences, prepared with unique molecular identifiers, was generated. Using its own MiXCR run on the PCR reads, TCRdb lists one record per CDR3 protein. This sample yields about 610,000 distinct CDR3 sequences, of which about 10% are seen a single time; roughly 4% belongs to the top ten. Here the sequenced sample was PBMCs from the stem cell graft donor, taken from the stem cell graft. This chain connects TRBV7-3 to TRBJ2-1; TRBD2 matches at 10 bases. The sequence derives from a human donor who donated a stem cell graft to a child with acute myeloid leukemia. CDR3 DNA sequence: TGTGCCAGCAGCCGCAGCGGGAGGGATGAGGTGTTCTTC. This gives the protein CASSRSGRDEVFF.